The 5 T cell receptor beta chains below were found in one sample sequenced in a study of cytomegalovirus exposure and HLA in healthy donors. PCR involved 60 Vbeta and 13 Jbeta primers. The data were produced by immunoSEQ multiplex PCR, yet TCRdb's version contains in-frame clones alone and is incomplete. Among 63,000 or so clones listed, roughly four fifths were seen once. Sequenced material: PBMCs. The receptors stem from a woman under 40 in good health and CMV-seropositive.

The V gene is TRBV14, the J gene TRBJ2-1; 10 bases agree with TRBD2. Germline V lookup: CDR1 SGHDN, CDR2 FVKESK. V lost 0 bases to trimming and J lost 14 bases; unmatched junction nucleotides: 16. The CDR3 totals 17 residues. DNA of the CDR3: TGTGCCAGCAGCCAAGATTGGTCTAGCGGGAGCCTGGGGATGGAGTTCTTC. It translates to CASSQDWSSGSLGMEFF. The entire variable domain, with the rest obtained from reference TRBV14 and TRBJ2-1, is as follows: EAGVTQFPSHSVIEKGQTVTLRCDPISGHDNLYWYRRVMGKEIKFLLHFVKESKQDESGMPNNRFLAERTGGTYSTLKVQPAELEDSGVYFCASSQDWSSGSLGMEFFGPGTRLTVL.

The V call is TRBV30, the J call TRBJ2-3; TRBD2 agrees at 11 bases. Per germline, CDR1 GTSNPN and CDR2 SVGIG (reference sequence). V lost 5 bases, J lost 3 bases, and 16 bases stayed unmatched. The CDR3 length is 18 residues. The CDR3: CAWGRASGRPSGTDTQYF. CDR3 sequence (DNA): TGTGCCTGGGGTCGGGCTAGCGGGAGGCCCAGTGGGACAGATACGCAGTATTTT. The entire variable domain, with the rest obtained from reference TRBV30 and TRBJ2-3, is as follows: SQTIHQWPATLVQPVGSPLSLECTVEGTSNPNLYWYRQAAGRGLQLLFYSVGIGQISSEVPQNLSASRPQDRQFILSSKKLLLSDSGFYLCAWGRASGRPSGTDTQYFGPGTRLTVL.

The rearrangement uses TRBV27 and TRBJ1-2; TRBD1 aligns across 8 bases. CDR1 is MNHEY, CDR2 SMNVEV, per germline (reference sequence). The CDR3 runs to 20 residues. Losses at the gene ends were 6 bases for V and 6 bases for J; bases not matched to a gene: 27. The CDR3 region has the DNA TGTGCCAGCAGCCCCACGCCCGTAACATTGTGGGGACAGGAGGATAATGGCTACACCTTC. This translates into CASSPTPVTLWGQEDNGYTF.

The chain uses TRBV4-1 and TRBJ2-7; TRBD2 aligns across 11 bases. Germline values: CDR1 MGHRA, CDR2 YSYEKL. This CDR3 contains 15 residues. The J segment lost 7 bases and the V segment lost 0 bases, leaving 5 bases of the junction unmatched. CDR3 in DNA: TGCGCCAGCAGCCAAGAGCTAGCGGGAGGTCGTGAGCAGTACTTC. Translated: CASSQELAGGREQYF.

The chain joins TRBV6-5 to TRBJ1-1; the D gene is possibly TRBD1 (6 bases). Between the trimmed V and J ends, which lost 6 bases and 6 bases, there was a span of 14 bases. Looked up from germline, CDR1 is MNHEY and CDR2 is SVGAGI. The CDR3 loop spans 13 amino acids. Written as DNA, the CDR3 is TGTGCCAGCAGGGGACAAGGTCGTGCTGAAGCTTTCTTT. Translating gives CASRGQGRAEAFF.